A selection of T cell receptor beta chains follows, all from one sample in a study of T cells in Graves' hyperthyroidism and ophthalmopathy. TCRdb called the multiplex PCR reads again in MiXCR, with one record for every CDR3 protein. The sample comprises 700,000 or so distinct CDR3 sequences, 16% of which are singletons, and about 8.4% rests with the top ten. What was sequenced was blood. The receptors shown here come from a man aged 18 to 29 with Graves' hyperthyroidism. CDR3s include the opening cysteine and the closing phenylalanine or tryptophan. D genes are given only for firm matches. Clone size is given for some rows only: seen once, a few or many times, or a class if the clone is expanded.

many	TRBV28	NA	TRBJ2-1	CASSLVGHRYNEQFF	TGTGCCAGCAGTTTAGTCGGTCACAGGTACAATGAGCAGTTCTTC
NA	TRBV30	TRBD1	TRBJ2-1	CAWSTWDRGDEQFF	TGTGCCTGGAGTACCTGGGACAGAGGGGATGAGCAGTTCTTC
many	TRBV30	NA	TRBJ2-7	CAWSVPQEGYEQYF	TGTGCCTGGAGTGTACCCCAGGAGGGATACGAGCAGTACTTC
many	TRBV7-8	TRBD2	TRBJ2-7	CASSGNRDYSYEQYF	TGTGCCAGCAGCGGAAACCGGGACTACTCCTACGAGCAGTACTTC
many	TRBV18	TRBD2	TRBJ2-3	CASSPLAGADTQYF	TGTGCCAGCTCACCTTTGGCGGGAGCAGATACGCAGTATTTT
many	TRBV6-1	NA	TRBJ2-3	CASYDLPSTDTQYF	TGTGCCAGCTACGACCTACCAAGCACAGATACGCAGTATTTT
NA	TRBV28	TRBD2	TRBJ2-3	CASSSVAGGPLRADTQYF	TGTGCCAGCAGCTCTGTAGCGGGAGGGCCCTTACGTGCAGATACGCAGTATTTT
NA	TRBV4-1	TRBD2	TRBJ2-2	CASSQGAGGREAGELFF	TGCGCCAGCAGCCAGGGGGCGGGAGGCCGGGAAGCCGGGGAGCTGTTTTTT
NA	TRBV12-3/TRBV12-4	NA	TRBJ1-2	CASSPGAYTNYGYTF	TGTGCCAGCAGTCCCGGGGCGTATACTAACTATGGCTACACCTTC
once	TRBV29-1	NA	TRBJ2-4	CSVVRGEDYIQYF	TGCAGCGTTGTTAGAGGGGAGGACTACATTCAGTACTTC
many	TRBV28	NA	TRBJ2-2	CASSFPRDGRDSGELFF	TGTGCCAGCAGTTTCCCCAGGGACGGACGGGACTCCGGGGAGCTGTTTTTT
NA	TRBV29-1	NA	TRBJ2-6	CSVSELAGGANVLTF	TGCAGCGTTTCAGAGCTAGCTGGCGGGGCCAACGTCCTGACTTTC
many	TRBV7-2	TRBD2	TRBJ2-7	CASSYNSGALAYF	TGTGCCAGCAGCTATAATAGCGGGGCCCTGGCGTACTTC
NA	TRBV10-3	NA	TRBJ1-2	CAISVRVWEDTNYGYTF	TGTGCCATCAGTGTTCGGGTCTGGGAGGATACCAACTATGGCTACACCTTC
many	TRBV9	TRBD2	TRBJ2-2	CASSFSGKSTGELFF	TGTGCCAGCAGCTTTAGCGGGAAGTCCACCGGGGAGCTGTTTTTT
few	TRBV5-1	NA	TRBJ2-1	CASSRPVGAINNEQFF	TGCGCCAGCAGCCGTCCGGTAGGAGCCATTAACAATGAGCAGTTCTTC
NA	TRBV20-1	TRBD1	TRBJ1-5	CSASKQGVQPQHF	TGCAGTGCTAGTAAACAGGGGGTGCAGCCCCAGCATTTT
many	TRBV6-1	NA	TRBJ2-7	CASSDMGTAKPYEQYF	TGTGCCAGCAGTGACATGGGGACGGCGAAACCCTACGAGCAGTACTTC
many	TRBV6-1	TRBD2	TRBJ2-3	CASSFTGTSGTDTQYF	TGTGCCAGCAGTTTCACCGGGACTAGCGGCACAGATACGCAGTATTTT
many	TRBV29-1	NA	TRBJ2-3	CSVDSGLGTDTQYF	TGCAGCGTGGACTCGGGACTCGGCACAGATACGCAGTATTTT
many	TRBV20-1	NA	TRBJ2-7	CSAIRDIEQYF	TGCAGTGCTATCCGGGACATCGAGCAGTACTTC
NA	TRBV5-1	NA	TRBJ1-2	CASSPDWGDGYTF	TGCGCCAGCAGCCCGGATTGGGGGGATGGCTACACCTTC
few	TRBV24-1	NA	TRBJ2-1	CATSDPGQLYNEQFF	TGTGCCACCAGTGACCCAGGACAGCTGTACAATGAGCAGTTCTTC
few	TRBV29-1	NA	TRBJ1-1	CSVEGGRRGRTEAFF	TGCAGCGTTGAAGGAGGGCGCAGGGGAAGGACTGAAGCTTTCTTT
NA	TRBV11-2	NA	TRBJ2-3	CASSFGGSGRDTQYF	TGTGCCAGCAGCTTCGGAGGGAGTGGAAGAGATACGCAGTATTTT
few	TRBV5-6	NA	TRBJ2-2	CASSLVGEFNTGELFF	TGTGCCAGCAGCTTGGTGGGGGAATTCAACACCGGGGAGCTGTTTTTT
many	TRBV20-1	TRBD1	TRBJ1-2	CSARSGQGASNYGYTF	TGCAGTGCTAGAAGCGGACAGGGGGCGTCTAACTATGGCTACACCTTC
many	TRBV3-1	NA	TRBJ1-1	CASSLRGVTEAFF	TGTGCCAGCAGCTTAAGAGGAGTCACTGAAGCTTTCTTT
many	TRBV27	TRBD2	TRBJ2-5	CASSLGLAGDQETQYF	TGTGCCAGCAGTTTGGGACTAGCGGGAGATCAAGAGACCCAGTACTTC
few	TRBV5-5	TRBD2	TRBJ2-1	CASSLRREAEQFF	TGTGCCAGCAGCTTGCGGCGGGAGGCCGAGCAGTTCTTC
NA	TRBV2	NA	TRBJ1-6	CASSDSRSPLHF	TGTGCCAGCAGTGACAGTAGATCACCCCTCCACTTT
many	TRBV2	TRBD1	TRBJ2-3	CARGGQGRHLTDTQYF	TGTGCCAGGGGGGGACAGGGGCGACACCTCACAGATACGCAGTATTTT
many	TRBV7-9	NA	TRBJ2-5	CASRRDSSRGLGDGTQYF	TGTGCCAGCAGACGGGATAGTTCGCGGGGGCTCGGCGATGGGACCCAGTACTTC
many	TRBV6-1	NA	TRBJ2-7	CASSEGTASYEQYF	TGTGCCAGCAGTGAGGGGACTGCCTCCTACGAGCAGTACTTC
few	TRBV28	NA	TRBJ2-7	CASSSPMVEQYF	TGTGCCAGCAGTTCTCCCATGGTCGAGCAGTACTTC
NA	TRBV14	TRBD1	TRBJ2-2	CASRQGEGGELFF	TGTGCCAGCCGCCAGGGGGAAGGCGGGGAGCTGTTTTTT
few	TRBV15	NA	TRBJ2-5	CATSRDKGTGETQYF	TGTGCCACCAGCAGAGATAAGGGGACGGGGGAGACCCAGTACTTC
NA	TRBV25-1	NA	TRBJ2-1	CASSEGTGDLHEQFF	TGTGCCAGCAGTGAGGGGACTGGGGATCTTCATGAGCAGTTCTTC
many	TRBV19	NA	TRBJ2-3	CASSMSFTQYF	TGTGCCAGTAGTATGAGCTTTACGCAGTATTTT
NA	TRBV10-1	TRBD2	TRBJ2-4	CASSEGGRGGLGNIQYF	TGCGCCAGCAGTGAAGGTGGGAGGGGAGGTTTAGGAAACATTCAGTACTTC